The clone carrying this TCR beta chain has only one observation. Authors' analysis steps: Scientists estimated how many nucleated cells there were by amplifying reference gene primers. TCRdb's copy holds only in-frame clones and misses some; the assay was immunoSEQ multiplex PCR. The V and J calls and clone size are taken from that table; D and trimming were inferred from the DNA. The sample shows 150,000 to 200,000 clones, around 84% of them seen only once. This record comes from a study of blood T cell repertoires in COVID-19. Study at large: Sites across the United States, Italy and Spain contributed samples from acute and convalescent COVID-19. PBMCs, B-cell-depleted T cells, or T cells provided the cDNA or gDNA that made up the material.

With 0 bases removed from V and 3 bases from J, the gap between germline ends came to 18 bases. The germline gives CDR1 SGHRS, CDR2 YFSETQ. The CDR3 covers 17 residues. The V call is TRBV5-1, the J call TRBJ1-2; D is perhaps TRBD1 (5 bases). The sequencing input was peripheral blood. This clonotype was sampled from a woman aged 80 or over with acute or convalescent COVID-19. CDR3 in amino acids: CASSLGPNQGGHYGYTF. For the CDR3, the DNA is TGCGCCAGCAGCTTGGGTCCTAATCAGGGTGGGCACTATGGCTACACCTTC.